These 2 T cell receptor beta chains share one sample of origin, sequenced in a study of blood T cell repertoires in COVID-19. Sequencing used immunoSEQ multiplex PCR; TCRdb keeps in-frame clones, though not all of them. Of 250,000 or so clones listed, approximately 89% were seen once; the top ten hold 2.8%. Sequences were obtained from PBMCs or T cells enriched from blood (not recorded which). The source of these receptors is a man in his forties who had been exposed to COVID-19.

This clone has a single count. V is TRBV7-2 and J is TRBJ1-1; D unresolved. Trimming left V 7 bases short and J 0 bases short, with 9 bases between. There are 13 residues in the CDR3. CDR1 is SGHTA and CDR2 is FQGNSA in the germline V gene. CDR3 sequence (DNA): TGTGCCAGCAACAACAGACTGAACACTGAAGCTTTCTTT. It encodes CASNNRLNTEAFF.

As to this clone: One junction end disagrees with the germline gene, perhaps due to a read error. This chain connects TRBV11-2 to TRBJ2-7; 11 bases map to TRBD1. Per germline, CDR1 SGHAT and CDR2 FQNNGV. The CDR3 loop spans 12 amino acids. CDR3 nucleotides: TGTGCCAGCAGCTTACCTGGGACAGGGGGTTATTTC. Amino acid sequence: CASSLPGTGGYF.